This entry lists 30 T cell receptor delta chains sequenced from one sample in a study of Vδ1+ human thymocytes. Study observations and caveats: Highly polyclonal TRG and TRD repertoires with Gaussian CDR3 length distributions appeared in thymus.

These receptors have no known antigen. Extracted RNA was reverse transcribed into cDNA. CDR3 amplicons came from multiplex PCR with pooled V-gene forward and constant-region reverse primers. TCRdb ran CATT on the multiplex PCR reads. The sample has some 19,000 delta-chain clones; over 7% are singletons. The material sequenced was Vdelta1+ gamma-delta thymocytes from the thymus. Subset indicated: FACS-sorted CD3+ TCRalphabeta- TCRVdelta1+ TCRVdelta2- thymocytes. The origin of the receptors is a child younger than two who had congenital heart surgery.

This clone was detected a few times. V usage is TRDV1 and J usage is TRDJ1; TRDD3 agrees at 9 bases. CDR1 is TSWWSYY, CDR2 QGS, per germline. J gave up 1 base and V 4 bases, and 13 bases lay outside the gene matches. The CDR3 consists of 18 residues. CDR3 nucleotides: TGTGCTCTTGGGGGGGCTGAGCTGGGGGATGAAACCACCGATAAACTCATCTTT. It translates to CALGGAELGDETTDKLIF.

By share of the sample, this clone is medium-sized (0.01 to 0.1%). The V gene is TRDV2, the J gene TRDJ3, with 9 bases lining up with TRDD3. This CDR3 is 18 amino acids long. Unmatched junction bases numbered 5, after V lost 3 bases and J lost 0 bases. In germline, CDR1 is GEAIGNYY, CDR2 EKD. The CDR3 spells CACDGDTMDSWDTRQMFF. The CDR3, as DNA: TGTGCCTGTGACGGGGATACGATGGACTCCTGGGACACCCGACAGATGTTTTTC.

This clone was detected only a few times. This chain connects TRDV1 to TRDJ1; 9 nucleotides agree with TRDD3. The V segment lost 0 bases and the J segment 2 bases; nucleotides outside the gene matches: 7. This CDR3 has 17 amino acids. The germline V gene has CDR1 TSWWSYY and CDR2 QGS. CDR3 residues: CALGELGDTRVTDKLIF. The CDR3 nucleotides read TGTGCTCTTGGGGAACTCGGGGATACGAGGGTTACCGATAAACTCATCTTT.

This clone was detected only a few times. This sequence joins TRDV1 and TRDJ1, with 13 bases aligning to TRDD3. CDR3 length: 16 residues. Trimming took 5 bases from V and 2 from J; bases not matched to a gene: 5. Germline V gene data show CDR1 as TSWWSYY and CDR2 as QGS. This chain's CDR3 is CALGKYWGIRTDKLIF. CDR3 bases: TGTGCTCTTGGGAAATACTGGGGGATACGAACCGATAAACTCATCTTT.

This clone showed up just a few times. This chain uses TRDV1 with TRDJ1; 7 nucleotides align to TRDD3. This CDR3 comprises 19 residues. V was clipped by 0 bases and J by 0 bases; unmatched bases: 13. Germline values: CDR1 TSWWSYY, CDR2 QGS. CDR3 region: CALGELGFGTGDNTDKLIF. The CDR3 nucleotides read TGTGCTCTTGGGGAACTGGGGTTCGGTACTGGGGACAACACCGATAAACTCATCTTT.

This rearrangement joins TRDV1 to TRDJ1; 12 nucleotides line up with TRDD3. After removal of 0 bases from V and 4 bases from J, the junction contained 9 bases not matched to a gene. This CDR3 has 18 amino acids. CDR1 is TSWWSYY and CDR2 is QGS in the germline V gene. In DNA form, the CDR3 reads TGTGCTCTTGGGGAACTAGCCCTGGGGGATACGTGTCTCGATAAACTCATCTTT. Protein sequence: CALGELALGDTCLDKLIF.

The chain joins TRDV1 to TRDJ1; TRDD2 might be the D (5 bases). The J gene is not listed in TCRdb, so it was assigned here from a DNA match to germline. V was shortened by 4 bases and J by 0 bases, with 24 bases between the two germline ends. Per germline, CDR1 TSWWSYY and CDR2 QGS. The CDR3 spans 19 residues. The CDR3 sequence is CALGASRRVLKGYTDKLIF. The CDR3 DNA is TGTGCTCTTGGGGCTTCCCGGCGGGTACTGAAGGGGTACACCGATAAACTCATCTTT.

J is TRDJ1 and V is TRDV1; 8 nucleotides agree with TRDD3. Germline matching of the DNA provided the J gene here, since TCRdb leaves it blank. Trimming removed 0 bases from V and 3 bases from J; junction bases left unmatched: 9. There are 17 residues in the CDR3. The germline V gene has CDR1 TSWWSYY and CDR2 QGS. Here the CDR3 DNA reads TGTGCTCTTGGGGAACTAGACTACGAGGGATACGCCGATAAACTCATCTTT. Its protein is CALGELDYEGYADKLIF.

J is TRDJ1 and V is TRDV1; D gene ambiguous. Trimming left V 2 bases short and J 10 bases short, with 32 bases between. CDR3 length equals 19 residues. Germline lookup yields CDR1 TSWWSYY and CDR2 QGS. In DNA form, the CDR3 reads TGTGCTCTTGGGGAAGAGGCGAGACGCTCCTGGAGTCCCGTATATGGACTCATCTTT. It translates to CALGEEARRSWSPVYGLIF.

In this sample, this clone turned up a few times. The rearrangement uses TRDV1 and TRDJ1, with D unclear. Trimming shortened V by 5 bases and J by 0 bases, and 19 bases separated the two germline ends. The germline CDR1 and CDR2 sequences are TSWWSYY and QGS. The CDR3 sequence is 17 residues long. The CDR3 here is CALGSPGLNLYTDKLIF. The CDR3 DNA sequence: TGTGCTCTTGGGTCTCCGGGCCTTAACCTGTACACCGATAAACTCATCTTT.

The chain employs TRDV1 and TRDJ1; a weak D match, TRDD3 (6 bases). Trimming cost V 0 bases and J 0 bases, with 20 bases left between them. CDR3 length: 19 amino acids. Germline V CDR1 and CDR2: TSWWSYY, QGS. CDR3 protein: CALGELPLSCRGYTDKLIF. CDR3 in DNA: TGTGCTCTTGGGGAACTCCCCCTTTCCTGCCGGGGATACACCGATAAACTCATCTTT.

This clone came up a few times. The chain combines TRDV2 with TRDJ1; a weak D match, TRDD3 (5 bases). With 0 bases removed from V and 0 bases from J, the gap between germline ends came to 10 bases. The CDR3 extends over 15 amino acids. Germline lookup yields CDR1 GEAIGNYY and CDR2 EKD. The CDR3 DNA follows: TGTGCCTGTGACACCGGGGGGGTTTACACCGATAAACTCATCTTT. This translates into CACDTGGVYTDKLIF.

In this sample, this clone turned up a few times. The chain links TRDV2 to TRDJ1; no firm D call. The CDR3 contains 13 residues. Trimming took 2 bases from V and 3 from J, leaving 9 bases between them. CDR1 and CDR2 (germline): GEAIGNYY, EKD. The CDR3: CACDSPPPDKLIF. The CDR3 DNA sequence: TGTGCCTGTGACAGTCCCCCTCCCGATAAACTCATCTTT.

J is TRDJ1 and V is TRDV1; tentatively, D is TRDD2 (5 bases). Germline V lookup: CDR1 TSWWSYY, CDR2 QGS. The CDR3 spans 14 residues. V was shortened by 4 bases and J by 10 bases, with 19 bases between the two germline ends. CDR3 in DNA: TGTGCTCTTGGGGGACCCCCTCCTATTTTTCTACTCATCTTT. The encoded protein is CALGGPPPIFLLIF.

This clone was observed a handful of times. The chain has TRDV1 and TRDJ1; 8 nucleotides match TRDD3. This CDR3 has 17 residues. Per the germline V gene, CDR1 is TSWWSYY and CDR2 is QGS. Trimming at V came to 0 bases and at J to 2 bases, leaving 8 bases not matched to a gene. The CDR3 DNA is TGTGCTCTTGGGGAACTAGTTCCTATGGGGGATACCGATAAACTCATCTTT. It translates to CALGELVPMGDTDKLIF.

This clone was recorded a few times. This sequence joins TRDV1 and TRDJ1; D might be TRDD1 (6 bases). The V gene's germline CDR1 is TSWWSYY and CDR2 QGS. Trimming cost V 5 bases and J 0 bases, with 37 bases left between them. The CDR3 sequence is 23 residues long. The CDR3, as DNA: TGTGCTCTTGGGAAATGCCCCTACCTAACACATTGGAAAATAGGGGCGGACACCGATAAACTCATCTTT. The encoded protein is CALGKCPYLTHWKIGADTDKLIF.

Of note for this clone: In the same sample, other DNA sequences code for this CDR3. The chain is built from TRDV1 and TRDJ1; no definite D call. The V gene lost 0 bases and the J gene lost 4 bases, with 3 bases spanning the gap. CDR1 is TSWWSYY, CDR2 QGS, per germline. This CDR3 comprises 12 residues. The CDR3 DNA reads TGTGCTCTTGGGGAACTAAGCGATAAACTCATCTTT. It is translated as CALGELSDKLIF.

Only a few counts were recorded for this clone. The genes are TRDV1 and TRDJ1, with 13 nucleotides matching TRDD3. The germline V gene has CDR1 TSWWSYY and CDR2 QGS. J gave up 1 base and V 0 bases, and 8 bases lay outside the gene matches. The CDR3 contains 19 residues. As DNA, the CDR3 is TGTGCTCTTGGGGAACTTGTACTGGGGGATACGCCGGGCACCGATAAACTCATCTTT. It is translated as CALGELVLGDTPGTDKLIF.

V usage is TRDV1 and J usage is TRDJ1; 13 positions match TRDD3. In germline, CDR1 is TSWWSYY, CDR2 QGS. Germline trimming cut 2 bases from V and 3 bases from J; bases unmatched to any gene: 24. The CDR3 length is 23 residues. The CDR3 here is CALGESVPTTGGYGIFRPDKLIF. DNA of the CDR3: TGTGCTCTTGGGGAATCAGTCCCTACAACTGGGGGATACGGTATATTCCGGCCCGATAAACTCATCTTT.

The chain employs TRDV1 and TRDJ1; possibly TRDD2 for D (5 bases). The CDR3 is 20 amino acids. From germline, CDR1 is TSWWSYY and CDR2 QGS. Trimming pared 1 base from V and 2 bases from J, leaving 26 bases between. CDR3 nucleotide sequence: TGTGCTCTTGGGGAACGGATGATCCTTCTTACACCGGAGCGAACCGATAAACTCATCTTT. Its protein is CALGERMILLTPERTDKLIF.

The chain has TRDV1 and TRDJ1; perhaps TRDD3 as D (6 bases). The J gene was not available in TCRdb and was assigned here by matching the DNA to germline segments. Trimming shortened V by 5 bases and J by 1 base, and 23 bases separated the two germline ends. The CDR3 consists of 18 residues. CDR1 and CDR2 from the germline V gene are TSWWSYY and QGS. The CDR3 DNA follows: TGTGCTCTTGGGATTCGAAGCCTTCGGCGGGGATCCACCGATAAACTCATCTTT. Amino acid sequence: CALGIRSLRRGSTDKLIF.

The chain joins TRDV1 to TRDJ1; possible D gene TRDD3, 5 bases. Looked up from germline, CDR1 is TSWWSYY and CDR2 is QGS. V was clipped by 2 bases and J by 2 bases, with 15 bases between them. The CDR3 loop spans 16 amino acids. DNA of the CDR3: TGTGCTCTTGGGGAAGGGGACCACAGGGGGACCGATAAACTCATCTTT. Its protein is CALGEGDHRGTDKLIF.

This clone was detected a few times. The chain combines TRDV1 with TRDJ2, with TRDD3 matching over 7 bases. CDR1 TSWWSYY and CDR2 QGS come from the germline V gene. The V gene end was trimmed by 0 bases and the J gene end by 5 bases; junction bases not matched to a gene: 15. The CDR3 has 19 residues. CDR3 in amino acids: CALGELPFPQEGDTAQLFF. The CDR3 nucleotides are TGTGCTCTTGGGGAACTCCCTTTCCCCCAAGAGGGGGATACAGCACAACTCTTCTTT.

This clone was picked up one time. The genes are TRDV1 and TRDJ1, with D possibly TRDD2 on 6 matching bases. Germline matching of the DNA provided the J gene here, since TCRdb leaves it blank. Germline-derived CDR1 and CDR2 are TSWWSYY and QGS. The CDR3 extends over 20 amino acids. Between the trimmed V and J ends, which lost 0 bases and 0 bases, there was a span of 23 bases. As DNA, the CDR3 is TGTGCTCTTGGGGAACTACTTCCTCTACGCGGGTGGGACTACACCGATAAACTCATCTTT. It codes for CALGELLPLRGWDYTDKLIF.

The chain recombines TRDV1 with TRDJ1; TRDD2 matches 9 bases. CDR1 and CDR2 from the germline V gene are TSWWSYY and QGS. V lost 7 bases and J lost 0; bases outside the gene matches: 21. This CDR3 is 20 amino acids long. The chain's CDR3 is CALVLGLPTPDPQYTDKLIF. CDR3 sequence (DNA): TGTGCTCTTGTGCTTGGCCTTCCTACTCCCGACCCCCAGTACACCGATAAACTCATCTTT.

A remark on this clone: In the same sample, other DNA sequences code for this CDR3. The chain employs TRDV1 and TRDJ1, with 9 positions matching TRDD3. Germline CDR1 and CDR2: TSWWSYY and QGS. V shed 2 bases, J shed 6 bases, and the junction held 19 bases outside the gene matches. CDR3 length: 19 amino acids. The CDR3, as DNA: TGTGCTCTTGGGGAATCGAAGTCCCTTCCCCGGGGGATACACAATAAACTCATCTTT. As protein: CALGESKSLPRGIHNKLIF.

This clone occurred a few times. This chain connects TRDV1 to TRDJ1; D is possibly TRDD3 (5 bases). Trimming removed 1 base at V and 7 bases at J, with 7 bases between. This CDR3 has 12 amino acids. CDR1 is TSWWSYY and CDR2 is QGS in the germline V gene. Here the CDR3 reads CALGEPWGKLIF. Written as DNA, the CDR3 is TGTGCTCTTGGGGAACCATGGGGTAAACTCATCTTT.

V and J are TRDV1 and TRDJ1; 9 bases agree with TRDD3. Germline CDR1 is TSWWSYY and CDR2 is QGS. CDR3 length equals 22 residues. The V segment lost 2 bases and the J segment 0 bases; nucleotides outside the gene matches: 22. The CDR3 DNA reads as TGTGCTCTTGGGGAATATTCCCCACTATCAGTACTGGGGGACCTGTACACCGATAAACTCATCTTT. It codes for CALGEYSPLSVLGDLYTDKLIF.

This clone has a handful of counts. V gene TRDV1 combines with J gene TRDJ1; perhaps TRDD3 as D (6 bases). There are 20 residues in the CDR3. CDR1 and CDR2 from the germline V gene are TSWWSYY and QGS. Between the trimmed V and J ends, which lost 1 base and 1 base, there was a span of 25 bases. The CDR3 bases are TGTGCTCTTGGGGAACCGAGGGGACCCTACTGGGCTATGAGCACCGATAAACTCATCTTT. Encoded protein: CALGEPRGPYWAMSTDKLIF.

This clone showed up just a few times. The gene calls are TRAV29/DV5 and TRDJ1; 7 nucleotides align to TRDD3. The CDR3 extends over 13 amino acids. CDR1 and CDR2 from the germline V gene are NSMFDY and ISSIKDK. V lost 5 bases to trimming and J lost 11 bases; unmatched junction nucleotides: 15. CDR3 region: CAAHTYWGLGLIF. CDR3 sequence (DNA): TGTGCAGCCCATACGTACTGGGGCCTGGGGCTCATCTTT.